This TCR beta chain came from a study of T cells in localized non-small cell lung cancer. For this clone: The antigen is unknown.

The germline V gene has CDR1 MNHEY and CDR2 SVGAGI. The CDR3 covers 13 residues. V dropped 8 bases and J dropped 3 bases, with 14 bases sitting between them. Assay: immunoSEQ multiplex PCR; the TCRdb copy retains only in-frame clones and omits some. The sample yields about 25,000 clones, around 86% seen once. Study-level points and caveats: The greatest T cell clonality was found in uninvolved adjacent lung (higher than in tumor). The study sequenced only one region of the tumor. As a result, intratumor heterogeneity could not be excluded and remains possible. Adjacent lung tissue had a median about 50 of the top 100 clones found in the tumor. Blood T cell density predicted longer survival; adjacent-lung clonality, shorter.

The source material was peripheral blood, sampled before any cancer treatment. This sequence originates from a male donor older than 55 with stage II squamous cell lung carcinoma. The chain combines TRBV6-5 with TRBJ2-7; TRBD2 might be the D (6 bases). Here the CDR3 reads CASGPRGLYEQYF. For the CDR3, the DNA is TGTGCCAGCGGGCCTAGGGGACTCTACGAGCAGTACTTC.